The entry below gives a single TCR beta chain sequence along with its context. The sample belongs to a study of blood T cell repertoires in COVID-19. About the research overall: Whether acute or convalescent, the COVID-19 samples came from the United States, Italy and Spain. Nucleic acid was either cDNA or gDNA, and it came from T cells, B-cell-depleted T cells, or PBMCs.

The CDR3 runs 16 residues. Germline V lookup: CDR1 SGHRS, CDR2 YFSETQ. The ends were cut back, 0 bases at V and 1 base at J, with 13 bases in the middle. Authors' analysis steps: Reference gene primer amplification yielded estimated nucleated cell counts. Profiling relied on immunoSEQ multiplex PCR, and the TCRdb table lists in-frame clones only, not all of them. The V and J calls and clone size were taken over from that table, and D and trimming were inferred from the DNA. The sample lists approximately 350,000 clones, roughly 90% occurring once. One Seattle source followed patients from active infection through their disease course.

This chain joins TRBV5-1 and TRBJ2-5; D not certain. Sequenced sample: peripheral blood. The sequence was obtained from a woman in her 70s with COVID-19, enrolled during active disease. This CDR3 reads CASSLVIGALQETQYF. In nucleotides, the CDR3 is TGCGCCAGCAGCTTGGTGATAGGAGCACTCCAAGAGACCCAGTACTTC.